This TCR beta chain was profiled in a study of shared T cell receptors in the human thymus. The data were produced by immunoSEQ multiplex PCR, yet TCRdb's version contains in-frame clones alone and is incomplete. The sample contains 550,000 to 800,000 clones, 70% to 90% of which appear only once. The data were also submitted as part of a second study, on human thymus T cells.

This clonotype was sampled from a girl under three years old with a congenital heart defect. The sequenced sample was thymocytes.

CDR3 coding DNA: TGTGCCAGCAGTTACGGCTGGTGGGGGGACACTGAAGCTTTCTTT. Its protein product is CASSYGWWGDTEAFF. The chain recombines TRBV6-5 with TRBJ1-1; TRBD1 might be the D (5 bases). The CDR3 loop spans 15 amino acids. Deletions cut 2 bases from V and 3 bases from J, with 13 bases between. Germline V CDR1 and CDR2: MNHEY, SVGAGI.